This T cell receptor beta chain was recovered during a study of T cell changes during pregnancy in multiple sclerosis. Sequencing was performed with immunoSEQ multiplex PCR; in TCRdb, only in-frame clones are kept and a portion is missing. The sample carries tens of thousands of clones, about 85% recorded once. Germline V gene lookup returns CDR1 SGHRS and CDR2 YFSETQ. The CDR3 is 15 residues long. V was trimmed by 0 bases and J by 1 base, leaving 11 bases between them. V and J are TRBV5-1 and TRBJ2-7; no firm D call. The sequencing used CD8+ T cells from peripheral blood mononuclear cells, collected before pregnancy. This sequence originates from a female donor with multiple sclerosis, enrolled in a pregnancy study. Written as DNA, the CDR3 is TGCGCCAGCAGCTTGGCTCCGACACCATCCTACGAGCAGTACTTC. This encodes CASSLAPTPSYEQYF.